This T cell receptor (beta chain) was found in a study of shared clonotypes between healthy human individuals. Whole-study context: Each donor's CD4 naive and CD4 memory cells filled three plates apiece, CD8 naive two, and CD8 memory one.

Clones were sequenced by immunoSEQ multiplex PCR, and TCRdb holds only the in-frame ones, with some missing. The table records 2 million to 3 million clones, more than 80% of them present only once. V lost 3 bases and J 1 base, leaving 12 bases between the germline ends. The V gene's germline CDR1 is SQVTM and CDR2 ANQGSEA. CDR3 length: 14 amino acids. Sequencing was performed on naive CD4+ T cells sorted from blood. Stated subset: CD45RA+ positively selected. The receptor was isolated from a man younger than 35 in good health. The genes are TRBV29-1 and TRBJ1-1; no definite D call. The CDR3 coding sequence is TGCAGCGTTGAGGGAGGGCCCCCGAACACTGAAGCTTTCTTT. Protein product: CSVEGGPPNTEAFF.